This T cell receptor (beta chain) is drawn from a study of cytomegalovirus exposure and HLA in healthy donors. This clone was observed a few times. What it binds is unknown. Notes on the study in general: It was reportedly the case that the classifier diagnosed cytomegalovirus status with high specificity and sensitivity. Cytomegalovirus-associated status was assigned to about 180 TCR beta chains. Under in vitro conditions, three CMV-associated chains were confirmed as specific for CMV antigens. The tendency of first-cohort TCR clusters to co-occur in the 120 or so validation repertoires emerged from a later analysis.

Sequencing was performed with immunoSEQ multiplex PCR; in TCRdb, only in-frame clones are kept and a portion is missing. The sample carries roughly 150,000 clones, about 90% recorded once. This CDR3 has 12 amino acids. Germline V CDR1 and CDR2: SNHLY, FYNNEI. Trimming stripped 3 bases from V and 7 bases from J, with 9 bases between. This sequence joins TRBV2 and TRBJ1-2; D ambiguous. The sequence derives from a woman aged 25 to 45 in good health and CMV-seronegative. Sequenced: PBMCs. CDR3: CASSDDERGYTF. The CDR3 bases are TGTGCCAGCAGTGATGACGAGCGTGGCTACACCTTC. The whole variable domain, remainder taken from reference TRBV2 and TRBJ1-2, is EPEVTQTPSHQVTQMGQEVILRCVPISNHLYFYWYRQILGQKVEFLVSFYNNEISEKSEIFDDQFSVERPDGSNFTLKIRSTKLEDSAMYFCASSDDERGYTFGSGTRLTVV.